The table lists the clone carrying this TCR beta chain with a few counts. These data come from a study of Graves' ophthalmopathy and Graves' hyperthyroidism. On the study more broadly: Blood was drawn at initial diagnosis, before any treatment.

Germline assignment: CDR1 MGHDK and CDR2 SYGVNS. This CDR3 contains 15 residues. Trimming cost V 6 bases and J 6 bases, with 17 bases left between them. RNA transcripts were the template, and TCR beta CDR3 regions were amplified from them. HTBI primers were used in a first-round RT-PCR, which preceded a second-round multiplex PCR. TCRdb re-called the multiplex PCR reads through MiXCR, storing one row per CDR3 protein. The data hold under 800,000 distinct CDR3 sequences, with about 24% observed a single time. Ophthalmopathy absent within 18 months of follow-up marked hyperthyroidism as stable. Serum thyroxine and TRAb, along with clinical symptoms, thyroid ultrasound and orbital computed tomography, were what diagnosis relied on.

The receptor was isolated from a young woman with stable Graves' hyperthyroidism. Some clones in this sample may be carry-over from other donors' samples. The chain links TRBV25-1 to TRBJ2-2; D may be TRBD2 (6 bases). Sequenced input: peripheral blood. The CDR3: CASSSLTRIPGELFF. CDR3 sequence (DNA): TGTGCCAGCAGCTCCTTGACTAGGATTCCCGGGGAGCTGTTTTTT.